This T cell receptor beta chain was captured by sequencing in a study of Ad26.COV2.S vaccination and SARS-CoV-2 variants. Study background: Donor was one of the participants in the Ad26.COV2.S arm of the COV1001 trial.

Germline CDR1 SGHTA, CDR2 FQGNSA. V was clipped by 5 bases and J by 4 bases, with 18 bases between them. The CDR3 consists of 15 residues. Treatment in this sample: approximately 18 received Ad26.COV2.S at low or high dose, single or two shots; a few received placebo; per-sample allocation not given. Each sample was drawn 63 days after the first injection (of vaccine or placebo). Expressing Wuhan-strain SARS-CoV-2 spike, an Ad26 vector served as the vaccine. Regarding the study as a whole: Vaccine and placebo recipients had similar non-spike TCR breadth.

The method was immunoSEQ multiplex PCR; TCRdb's version includes in-frame clones alone and lacks a portion of them. The data hold some 410,000 clones, with 80% to 95% observed a single time. Of note for this clone: The antigen is undetermined.

The sample was peripheral blood, taken in a trial of Ad26.COV2.S vaccine versus placebo. The gene calls are TRBV7-2 and TRBJ2-7; the D is unclear. The receptor comes from a person aged 18-65 years who received the Ad26.COV2.S COVID-19 vaccine or a placebo. The CDR3 DNA follows: TGTGCCAGCAGCCCCTCTTATTCGCTTGGGTACGAGCAGTACTTC. It specifies CASSPSYSLGYEQYF.